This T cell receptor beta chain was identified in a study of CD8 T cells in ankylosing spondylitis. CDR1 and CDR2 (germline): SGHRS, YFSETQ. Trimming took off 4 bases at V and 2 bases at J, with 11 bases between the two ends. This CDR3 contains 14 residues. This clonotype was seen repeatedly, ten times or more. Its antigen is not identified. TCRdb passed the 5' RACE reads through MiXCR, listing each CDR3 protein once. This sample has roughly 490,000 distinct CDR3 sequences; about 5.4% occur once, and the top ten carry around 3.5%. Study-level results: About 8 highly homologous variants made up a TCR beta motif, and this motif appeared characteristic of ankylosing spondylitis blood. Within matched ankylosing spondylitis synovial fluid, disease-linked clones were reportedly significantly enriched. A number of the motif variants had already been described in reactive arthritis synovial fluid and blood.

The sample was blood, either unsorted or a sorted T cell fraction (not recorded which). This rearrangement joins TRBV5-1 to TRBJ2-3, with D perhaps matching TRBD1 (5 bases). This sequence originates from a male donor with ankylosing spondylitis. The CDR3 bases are TGCGCCAGCAGCGCCCAGGGTGACACAGATACGCAGTATTTT. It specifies CASSAQGDTDTQYF. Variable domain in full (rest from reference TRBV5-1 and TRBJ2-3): KAGVTQTPRYLIKTRGQQVTLSCSPISGHRSVSWYQQTPGQGLQFLFEYFSETQRNKGNFPGRFSGRQFSNSRSEMNVSTLELGDSALYLCASSAQGDTDTQYFGPGTRLTVL.